This TCR beta chain was retrieved from a study of blood T cell repertoires in COVID-19. The wider study: Samples representing acute and convalescent COVID-19 were sourced from the United States, Italy and Spain. In each case, the material was cDNA or gDNA derived from T cells, B-cell-depleted T cells, or PBMCs.

Original processing methods: Nucleated cell counts were estimated from reference gene primer amplification. Sequenced by immunoSEQ multiplex PCR; TCRdb stores in-frame clones only, minus some. Clone size and V and J calls were adopted from that table, with D and trimming inferred from the DNA. Among more than 75,000 clones listed, roughly 82% were seen once. CDR1 and CDR2 from the germline V gene are MNHNY and SVGAGI (reference sequence). V shed 6 bases and J 8 bases; nucleotides not matched to a gene: 15. The CDR3 has 16 amino acids. This clonotype originated in a man in his fifties or sixties with acute or convalescent COVID-19. The rearrangement joins TRBV6-6 to TRBJ1-5, with 8 bases identical to TRBD1. The sequencing input was peripheral blood. The DNA for the CDR3 is TGTGCCAGCAGCCTATCCGATGGACAGGGAGTGAAGCCCCAGCATTTT. It specifies CASSLSDGQGVKPQHF.